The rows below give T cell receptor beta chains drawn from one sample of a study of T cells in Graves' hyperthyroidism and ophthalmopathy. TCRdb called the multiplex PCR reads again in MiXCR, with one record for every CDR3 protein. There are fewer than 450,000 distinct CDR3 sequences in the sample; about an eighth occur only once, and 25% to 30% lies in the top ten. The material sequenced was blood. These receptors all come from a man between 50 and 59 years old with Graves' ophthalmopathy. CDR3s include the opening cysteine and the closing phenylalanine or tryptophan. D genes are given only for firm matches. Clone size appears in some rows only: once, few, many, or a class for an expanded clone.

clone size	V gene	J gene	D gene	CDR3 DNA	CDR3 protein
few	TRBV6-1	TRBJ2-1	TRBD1	TGTGCCACACAGGGGGCTCCCAATGAGCAGTTCTTC	CATQGAPNEQFF
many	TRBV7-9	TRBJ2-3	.	TGTGCCAGCAGCTTAGAAGGGGGGCGCGATGTTACGCAGTATTTT	CASSLEGGRDVTQYF
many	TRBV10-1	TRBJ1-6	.	TGCGCCAGCATCCTAGGGGACACGAACTATAATTCACCCCTCCACTTT	CASILGDTNYNSPLHF
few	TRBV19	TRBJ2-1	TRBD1	TGTGCCAGTAGTACAGGGGGACGCAATGAGCAGTTCTTC	CASSTGGRNEQFF
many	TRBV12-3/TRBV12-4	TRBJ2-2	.	TGTGCCAGCACCCCCGGAGGGTATGCCGGGGAGCTGTTTTTT	CASTPGGYAGELFF
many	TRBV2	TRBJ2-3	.	TGTGCCAGCAGTGAAGGCGTCCCTAGGGATACGCAGTATTTT	CASSEGVPRDTQYF
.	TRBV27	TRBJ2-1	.	TGTGCCAGCAGTCCGACTAGGTCCTACGAGCAGTTCTTC	CASSPTRSYEQFF
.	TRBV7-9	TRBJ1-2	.	TGTGCCAGCAGCTTAGCGGGGGTAGACTATGGCTACACCTTC	CASSLAGVDYGYTF
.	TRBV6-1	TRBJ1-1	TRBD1	TGTGCCAGCACAGGACAGGGGGCCTCTGAAGCTTTCTTT	CASTGQGASEAFF
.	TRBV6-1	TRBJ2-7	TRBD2	TGTGCCAGCAGGCTAGCGGACGTAGCTCCCTACGAGCAGTACTTC	CASRLADVAPYEQYF
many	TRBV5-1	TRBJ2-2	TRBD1	TGCGCCAGCAGCTTGGGGACAGGGCTATCCGGGGAGCTGTTTTTT	CASSLGTGLSGELFF
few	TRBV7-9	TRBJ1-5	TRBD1	TGTGCCAGCAGCTTAGCGGAAACAGGGGGACAGCCCCAGCATTTT	CASSLAETGGQPQHF
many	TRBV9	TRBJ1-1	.	TGTGCCAGCAGCGTGGACACGAACACTGAAGCTTTCTTT	CASSVDTNTEAFF
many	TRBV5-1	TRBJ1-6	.	TGCGCCAGCAGCCAAGCTAGGGGCCATAATTCACCCCTCCACTTT	CASSQARGHNSPLHF
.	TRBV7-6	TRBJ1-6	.	TGTGCCAGCAGCTTGGCCGACCCGTCCTCGGGTTCACCCCTCCACTTT	CASSLADPSSGSPLHF
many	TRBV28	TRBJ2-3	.	TGTGCCAGCAGCCACCCCGCGGGACTGAACACAGATACGCAGTATTTT	CASSHPAGLNTDTQYF
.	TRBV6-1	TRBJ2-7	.	TGTGCCAGCAGTGAATCGTCTTTTTTTGAGCAGTACTTC	CASSESSFFEQYF
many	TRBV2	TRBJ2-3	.	TGTGCCAGCAAGAGCCGGGAAACAGATACGCAGTATTTT	CASKSRETDTQYF
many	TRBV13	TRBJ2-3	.	TGTGCCAGCAGCTTAGGATCAGGAGGCAAGACAGATACGCAGTATTTT	CASSLGSGGKTDTQYF
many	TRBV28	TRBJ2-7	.	TGTGCCAGCAGTGCAGAAAAAAGGGCCAAGTACGAGCAGTACTTC	CASSAEKRAKYEQYF
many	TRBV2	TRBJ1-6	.	TGTGCCAGCAGTAGAAAATATAATTCACCCCTCCACTTT	CASSRKYNSPLHF